One TCR beta chain is described in this entry. This clonotype was recorded at least ten times. Its antigen has not been determined. Base-call qualities are not available, and no considerably larger clone is one nucleotide away. TCR beta VDJ combination and CDR3 sequence profiling used genomic DNA as the template. An Illumina HiSeq 2000 was used for TCR repertoire sequencing. The source study handled its data this way. TRBV/TRBJ rearrangement plots, CDR3 size and DJ length profiles, and Simpson's diversity index were used to assess repertoires. The most abundant DNA sequence in the deep sequencing data was defined as the immunodominant clone. CDR3 amino acid sequences were screened for sharing across subjects and were compared with published repertoires and the VDJdb database. In-frame beta chains were kept once TCRdb had trimmed the public reads at Q25 with fastp and called clones with MiXCR. Identical CDR3 protein sequences are pooled into one entry, listed with their most common genes and DNA. What appears here as the V and J calls and clone size reflects TCRdb's work, not the paper's. The sample contains some 210,000 distinct CDR3 sequences, around 63% of them found a single time. Less than 30% of the sample is taken by the ten largest.

These data come from a study of CD8+CD57+ T cells in acquired aplastic anemia (dated by TCRdb to between 2017 and 2018). Describing the broader study: DNA extracted from sorted CD4+ and CD8+ cells had a mean of approximately 3.3 ug, with a range of about 0.19 to 27.4 ug. An average of approximately 10 million reads for CD4+ cells and 11.0 million reads for CD8+ cells was obtained from healthy donor samples.

Findings and caveats that apply to the study as a whole: Between patients and healthy controls, no significant difference in CD8+ Simpson's diversity was found (P=0.060). Although roughly 29 CD8+ CDR3 sequences were shared by patients and controls, these sequences appeared highly expressed in patients and within the immunodominant clones of patients.

In this study, sorted CD4+ and CD8+ T cells from the blood of healthy subjects and of severe aplastic anemia patients had their TCR repertoires deep-sequenced. Ficoll-Paque density gradient centrifugation was used to isolate peripheral blood mononuclear cells. Before DNA was extracted, CD4+ and CD8+ T cells were sorted using either FACS or magnetic beads. There are 17 amino acids in the CDR3, from cysteine to phenylalanine inclusive. Just the 51-base CDR3 DNA is kept, in frame starting at base 1. According to the germline V gene, CDR1 reads SGHVS and CDR2 reads FNYEAQ. From V the trimming removes 3 bases and from J it removes 3 bases, while the gene matches leave 8 bases of the junction unaccounted for.

The sequence was obtained from a human donor in good health. What was sequenced was sorted CD4+, CD8+, or CD8+CD57+ T cells (not recorded which) from PBMCs. Rearrangement joined TRBV7-6 to TRBJ2-2, with TRBD2 matching 9 junction bases. The CDR3 here reads CASSLRGGDVDTGELFF. The base sequence is TGTGCCAGCAGCTTGCGCGGGGGGGACGTGGACACCGGGGAGCTGTTTTTT.